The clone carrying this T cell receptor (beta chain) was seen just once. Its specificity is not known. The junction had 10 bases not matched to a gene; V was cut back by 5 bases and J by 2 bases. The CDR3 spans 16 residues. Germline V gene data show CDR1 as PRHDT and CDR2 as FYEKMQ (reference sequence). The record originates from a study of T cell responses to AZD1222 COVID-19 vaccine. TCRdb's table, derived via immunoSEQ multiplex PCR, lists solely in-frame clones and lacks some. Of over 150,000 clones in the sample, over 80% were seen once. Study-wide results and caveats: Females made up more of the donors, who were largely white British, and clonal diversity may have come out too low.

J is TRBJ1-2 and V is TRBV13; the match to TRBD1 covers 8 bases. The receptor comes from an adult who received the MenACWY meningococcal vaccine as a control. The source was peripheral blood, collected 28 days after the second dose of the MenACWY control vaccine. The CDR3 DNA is TGTGCCAGCAGCCGCCGGGACAGGACCTTAAACTATGGCTACACCTTC. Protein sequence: CASSRRDRTLNYGYTF.